These T cell receptor beta chains were read from a single sample in a study of PD-1 blockade in classical Hodgkin lymphoma. Libraries were prepared by immunoSEQ multiplex PCR; TCRdb keeps only in-frame clonotypes and omits some of them. The sample shows 70,000 to 85,000 clones, about 93% of them seen only once. Material: peripheral blood mononuclear cells (PBMCs), obtained at baseline. These receptors originate from a human donor with classical Hodgkin lymphoma. Both conserved end residues are trimmed from each CDR3. Fields, in order: V gene, J gene, CDR3 protein.

TRBV4-3	TRBJ1-2	ASSQDFGRVEYGYT
TRBV6-5	TRBJ1-5	ASREGSSNQPQH
TRBV19	TRBJ1-1	ASSQDRLRAF
TRBV21-1	TRBJ1-5	ASSKAAPSTSNQPQH
TRBV6-5	TRBJ2-1	ASSPAVGPQQF
TRBV25-1	TRBJ2-7	ASSDSGYEQY
TRBV30	TRBJ2-7	AWSAQGPYEQY
TRBV29-1	TRBJ1-1	SVPWTGRTEAF
TRBV19	TRBJ1-1	ATSWAGWEAF
TRBV27	TRBJ2-3	ASSQQGASTDTQY
TRBV2	TRBJ2-7	ASGSGRWPYEQY
TRBV4-1	TRBJ2-2	ASSQARGRTGELF
TRBV6-1	TRBJ2-2	ASSETGNTGELF
TRBV5-8	TRBJ2-2	ASSPQTATGELF
TRBV30	TRBJ2-4	AWSFLAGDLAKNIQY
TRBV19	TRBJ1-1	AKTPGTVNTEAF
TRBV6-5	TRBJ2-4	ASVNWDLNIQY
TRBV7-9	TRBJ2-3	ASSLQLQSTDTQY
TRBV19	TRBJ1-1	ASSIGWTGRGNTEAF
TRBV7-6	TRBJ2-7	ASSSPRTGSYEQY
TRBV19	TRBJ1-3	ASSLAGTADTIY
TRBV27	TRBJ2-3	ASSWDIELSNTQY
TRBV10-3	TRBJ2-7	AISELAGDPLYEQY
TRBV4-1	TRBJ1-3	ASSNLDRDSGNTIY
TRBV2	TRBJ1-5	ASSVGPGQRIYNQPQH
TRBV4-2	TRBJ2-2	ASSQVTGATGELF
TRBV7-3	TRBJ1-1	ASSLRENTEAF
TRBV6-5	TRBJ2-4	ASSLSLGAKNIQY
TRBV19	TRBJ1-4	ASSMGRSTNEKLF
TRBV11-2	TRBJ2-5	ASSPGQGVVQETQY
TRBV5-4	TRBJ1-6	ATRLETGANNSPLH
TRBV7-9	TRBJ1-2	ASSLAQNQYGYT
TRBV27	TRBJ1-2	ASSLGGGHGYT
TRBV5-1	TRBJ2-3	ASSPGLAGGLRDTQY
TRBV7-8	TRBJ2-3	ASSLGLTGNTDTQY
TRBV19	TRBJ2-3	ASSQQGHTDTQY
TRBV18	TRBJ2-3	ASSTGLASYTDTQY
TRBV5-6	TRBJ1-1	ASSWAKESEAF
TRBV30	TRBJ1-4	AWSVEFGTGDEKLF
TRBV12-1	TRBJ2-2	ASSSSYTGELF
TRBV5-1	TRBJ2-3	ATRRGASGRQTDTQY
TRBV18	TRBJ2-2	ASSPGAGELF